One sample yielded the 27 T cell receptor beta chains listed below, sequenced in a study of shared clonotypes between healthy human individuals. Using immunoSEQ multiplex PCR, the repertoire was profiled, and TCRdb retains in-frame clones only, with some absent. The data contain 2 million to 2.5 million clones, under 95% of them singletons. The sample consisted of naive CD4+ T cells from PBMCs. Subset meaning: CD45RA+ positively selected. The source is a man younger than 30 in good health. Some clones in this sample may be carry-over from other donors' samples.

The V call is TRBV5-1, the J call TRBJ2-5; a possible D gene is TRBD1 (6 bases). Trimming left V 7 bases short and J 2 bases short, with 18 bases between. The CDR3 covers 15 residues. Germline-derived CDR1 and CDR2 are SGHRS and YFSETQ. CDR3 sequence: CASGGVTGQQETQYF. The CDR3 region has the DNA TGCGCCAGCGGCGGAGTGACAGGCCAACAAGAGACCCAGTACTTC.

The J gene is TRBJ2-6, the V gene TRBV9, with D uncertain. CDR3 length equals 15 residues. V lost 6 bases, J lost 0 bases, and 10 bases lay in between. Germline CDR1 reads SGDLS; CDR2 reads YYNGEE. The CDR3 reads CASTNDHSGANVLTF. For the CDR3, the DNA is TGTGCCAGCACCAACGACCACTCTGGGGCCAACGTCCTGACTTTC.

In this sample, this clone turned up once. This rearrangement joins TRBV27 to TRBJ2-5; D is uncertain. The CDR3 has 15 residues. V lost 0 bases and J 2 bases, leaving 10 bases between the germline ends. CDR1 is MNHEY and CDR2 is SMNVEV in the germline V gene (reference sequence). CDR3 region: CASSLSLQPQETQYF. As DNA, the CDR3 is TGTGCCAGCAGTTTATCACTACAGCCGCAAGAGACCCAGTACTTC.

The rearrangement uses TRBV30 and TRBJ2-4; 14 bases agree with TRBD2. The CDR3 runs 18 residues. With 3 bases clipped from V and 1 base from J, the junction kept 8 bases outside the gene matches. Germline V gives CDR1 GTSNPN, CDR2 SVGIG (reference sequence). In DNA, the CDR3 is TGTGCCTGGAGCGCGGGACTAGCGGGAGTATGGGCCAAAAACATTCAGTACTTC. The encoded protein is CAWSAGLAGVWAKNIQYF.

V usage is TRBV27 and J usage is TRBJ2-1, with 11 bases that match TRBD2. Trimming removed 5 bases from V and 2 bases from J; junction bases left unmatched: 5. CDR3 length: 16 residues. The germline CDR1 and CDR2 sequences are MNHEY and SMNVEV (reference sequence). As DNA, the CDR3 is TGTGCCAGCAGTGTACTAGCGGGAGATCCCTACAATGAGCAGTTCTTC. It translates to CASSVLAGDPYNEQFF.

The chain employs TRBV15 and TRBJ1-5, with D hard to call. Germline loops: CDR1 LNHNV, CDR2 YYDKDF (reference sequence). V gave up 4 bases and J gave up 3 bases, with 7 bases separating them. There are 13 residues in the CDR3. The DNA for the CDR3 is TGTGCCACCAGCAAAGACTACAATCAGCCCCAGCATTTT. This gives the protein CATSKDYNQPQHF.

The gene calls are TRBV4-1 and TRBJ2-7; TRBD1 matches at 8 bases. The junction had 8 bases not matched to a gene; V was cut back by 8 bases and J by 2 bases. CDR1 is MGHRA, CDR2 YSYEKL, per germline. This CDR3 comprises 14 residues. The DNA of the CDR3 is TGCGCCAGCCAGATCGGGACAGGACCCTACGAGCAGTACTTC. Translation gives CASQIGTGPYEQYF.

V usage is TRBV28 and J usage is TRBJ1-1; possible D gene TRBD1, 6 bases. Germline CDR1 reads MDHEN; CDR2 reads SYDVKM. V was pared by 5 bases and J by 0 bases, with 16 bases between. The CDR3 contains 16 residues. DNA of the CDR3: TGTGCCAGCAGTCCACCTGGCAGGGGCATGAACACTGAAGCTTTCTTT. Protein sequence: CASSPPGRGMNTEAFF. The full variable domain, in which reference TRBV28 and TRBJ1-1 provide the parts outside the CDR3, is DVKVTQSSRYLVKRTGEKVFLECVQDMDHENMFWYRQDPGLGLRLIYFSYDVKMKEKGDIPEGYSVSREKKERFSLILESASTNQTSMYLCASSPPGRGMNTEAFFGQGTRLTVV.

The J gene is TRBJ2-1, the V gene TRBV5-1; D uncertain. Per the germline V gene, CDR1 is SGHRS and CDR2 is YFSETQ. The ends were cut back, 1 base at V and 7 bases at J, with 12 bases in the middle. The CDR3 spans 14 residues. The CDR3 bases are TGCGCCAGCAGCTTGCCCGGAGATCGGAATGAGCAGTTCTTC. Translated: CASSLPGDRNEQFF.

The rearrangement joins TRBV6-5 to TRBJ2-3; TRBD1 matches at 7 bases. Germline V gene data show CDR1 as MNHEY and CDR2 as SVGAGI. This CDR3 is 15 amino acids long. J gave up 4 bases and V 6 bases, and 10 bases lay outside the gene matches. The CDR3 DNA reads TGTGCCAGCAGGAACAGGGGATCGATGGCAGATACGCAGTATTTT. Its translation is CASRNRGSMADTQYF.

V gene TRBV10-3 combines with J gene TRBJ2-5; no definite D call. The CDR3 is 15 residues long. Trimming took 4 bases from V and 0 from J, leaving 12 bases between them. Germline CDR1 is ENHRY and CDR2 is SYGVKD. CDR3 DNA: TGTGCCATCAGTGGGCTACCTCAGTACCAAGAGACCCAGTACTTC. Protein sequence: CAISGLPQYQETQYF.

The rearrangement uses TRBV27 and TRBJ2-1; D remains ambiguous. Looked up from germline, CDR1 is MNHEY and CDR2 is SMNVEV (reference sequence). The CDR3 has 14 residues. V lost 0 bases and J lost 10, with 13 bases in between. The chain's CDR3 is CASSLSSLTPEQFF. The CDR3 coding sequence is TGTGCCAGCAGTTTATCCTCCCTAACACCAGAGCAGTTCTTC.

In this sample, this clone turned up once. This chain uses TRBV28 with TRBJ2-3, with D maybe TRBD2 (6 bases). CDR1 and CDR2 from the germline V gene are MDHEN and SYDVKM. The CDR3 has 16 residues. The V gene lost 3 bases and the J gene lost 1 base, with 14 bases spanning the gap. The CDR3 region is CASSLIGRLGTDTQYF. DNA of the CDR3: TGTGCCAGCAGTTTGATCGGGAGACTGGGCACAGATACGCAGTATTTT. Based on the CDR3 plus reference TRBV28 and TRBJ2-3, the full variable domain is DVKVTQSSRYLVKRTGEKVFLECVQDMDHENMFWYRQDPGLGLRLIYFSYDVKMKEKGDIPEGYSVSREKKERFSLILESASTNQTSMYLCASSLIGRLGTDTQYFGPGTRLTVL.

Here the CDR3 reads CASSLGNRPNEQYF. In DNA form, the CDR3 reads TGTGCCAGCAGTTTGGGAAACAGGCCTAACGAGCAGTACTTC. The chain employs TRBV27 and TRBJ2-7, with D maybe TRBD1 (5 bases). The CDR3 covers 14 residues. Germline V gene sequence: CDR1 MNHEY, CDR2 SMNVEV (reference sequence). V lost 3 bases to trimming and J lost 5 bases, with 14 bases between them.

This chain connects TRBV7-9 to TRBJ1-6; D gene unclear. Trimming took off 3 bases at V and 7 bases at J, with 10 bases between the two ends. The CDR3 has 14 residues. Germline V gives CDR1 SEHNR, CDR2 FQNEAQ (reference sequence). CDR3 sequence: CASSFLPVNSPLHF. The CDR3 nucleotides read TGTGCCAGCAGCTTCCTCCCGGTGAATTCACCCCTCCACTTT.

The chain is built from TRBV11-2 and TRBJ2-1; possible D gene TRBD1, 6 bases. Germline V gene sequence: CDR1 SGHAT, CDR2 FQNNGV. This CDR3 contains 15 residues. The ends were cut back, 3 bases at V and 3 bases at J, with 12 bases in the middle. Here the CDR3 reads CASSLVQGNYNEQFF. CDR3 coding DNA: TGTGCCAGCAGCTTGGTCCAGGGGAACTACAATGAGCAGTTCTTC.

This chain joins TRBV4-1 and TRBJ1-2; unclear D gene. In germline, CDR1 is MGHRA, CDR2 YSYEKL. V was trimmed by 1 base and J by 4 bases, leaving 7 bases between them. The CDR3 loop spans 13 amino acids. CDR3 nucleotides: TGCGCCAGCAGCCAAGGGAGAGGCTATGGCTACACCTTC. The encoded protein is CASSQGRGYGYTF.

V is TRBV6-1 and J is TRBJ1-5; D is unresolved. Germline V lookup: CDR1 MNHNS, CDR2 SASEGT. This CDR3 comprises 14 residues. Trimming shortened V by 4 bases and J by 1 base, and 8 bases separated the two germline ends. Here the CDR3 reads CASSGRTSNQPQHF. In DNA form, the CDR3 reads TGTGCCAGCAGTGGACGGACCAGCAATCAGCCCCAGCATTTT.

CDR3 protein: CASSEFGRATGELFF. As DNA, the CDR3 is TGTGCCAGCAGTGAATTCGGCAGGGCCACCGGGGAGCTGTTTTTT. The chain has TRBV2 and TRBJ2-2; tentatively, D is TRBD1 (5 bases). The V gene lost 2 bases and the J gene lost 4 bases, with 11 bases spanning the gap. The CDR3 covers 15 residues. Germline V gene lookup returns CDR1 SNHLY and CDR2 FYNNEI.

V is TRBV6-5 and J is TRBJ2-1, with 12 positions matching TRBD2. V was pared by 10 bases and J by 2 bases, with 3 bases of the junction left unmatched. Germline CDR1 MNHEY, CDR2 SVGAGI. This CDR3 comprises 14 residues. CDR3 coding DNA: TGTGCCACCGCTAGCGGGAGGGCCTACAATGAGCAGTTCTTC. This gives the protein CATASGRAYNEQFF.

The chain employs TRBV18 and TRBJ1-1; the D is unclear. The V gene lost 3 bases and the J gene lost 11 bases, with 13 bases spanning the gap. The CDR3 extends over 12 amino acids. Germline CDR1 is KGHSH and CDR2 is LQKENI. CDR3: CASSPDGLPAFF. The CDR3 DNA follows: TGTGCCAGCTCACCGGACGGACTTCCCGCTTTCTTT.

CDR3 in DNA: TGTGCCAGCAGCCCCGCTAGCGGGAGCTGGTCGTACAATGAGCAGTTCTTC. Its translation: CASSPASGSWSYNEQFF. J is TRBJ2-1 and V is TRBV7-3; 10 bases agree with TRBD2. With 5 bases clipped from V and 4 bases from J, the junction kept 11 bases outside the gene matches. CDR3 size: 17 residues. Germline V gene lookup returns CDR1 SGHTA and CDR2 FQGTGA. Using reference TRBV7-3 and TRBJ2-1 for the parts outside the CDR3, the full variable domain is GAGVSQTPSNKVTEKGKYVELRCDPISGHTALYWYRQSLGQGPEFLIYFQGTGAADDSGLPNDRFFAVRPEGSVSTLKIQRTERGDSAVYLCASSPASGSWSYNEQFFGPGTRLTVL.

This sequence joins TRBV6-6 and TRBJ2-7; 8 nucleotides match TRBD1. CDR3 size: 14 residues. Losses at the gene ends were 5 bases for V and 3 bases for J; bases not matched to a gene: 6. Germline V gene lookup returns CDR1 MNHNY and CDR2 SVGAGI (reference sequence). CDR3 region: CASSIGQGSYEQYF. As DNA, the CDR3 is TGTGCCAGCAGTATAGGACAGGGAAGCTACGAGCAGTACTTC.

The chain uses TRBV19 and TRBJ2-3; D call uncertain. The V gene's germline CDR1 is LNHDA and CDR2 SQIVND (reference sequence). The CDR3 has 14 amino acids. V was cut by 0 bases and J by 5 bases, with 9 bases left in between. CDR3 sequence: CASSIEAFRDTQYF. The CDR3 DNA reads TGTGCCAGTAGTATAGAGGCATTCCGAGATACGCAGTATTTT.

The CDR3 spells CSVDGDYNNEQFF. In DNA, the CDR3 is TGCAGCGTTGACGGGGACTACAACAATGAGCAGTTCTTC. The chain combines TRBV29-1 with TRBJ2-1, with 7 nucleotides matching TRBD2. The germline V gene encodes CDR1 SQVTM and CDR2 ANQGSEA. Germline trimming cut 3 bases from V and 5 bases from J; bases unmatched to any gene: 4. The CDR3 covers 13 residues.

V and J are TRBV18 and TRBJ2-5, with D possibly being TRBD1 (6 bases). The CDR3 sequence is 15 residues long. The germline V and J ends were trimmed by 0 bases and 1 base, with 9 bases remaining between them. Germline V lookup: CDR1 KGHSH, CDR2 LQKENI. CDR3 amino acids: CASSPPNRVQETQYF. Written as DNA, the CDR3 is TGTGCCAGCTCACCACCGAACAGGGTCCAAGAGACCCAGTACTTC.

V and J are TRBV4-1 and TRBJ2-3, with TRBD1 as a possible D gene (8 bases). V was clipped by 3 bases and J by 3 bases, with 25 bases between them. Germline-derived CDR1 and CDR2 are MGHRA and YSYEKL. There are 19 residues in the CDR3. As DNA, the CDR3 is TGCGCCAGCAGCCACCGGGGAGGGGGTCCCAGGGGGCGAACAGATACGCAGTATTTT. It translates to CASSHRGGGPRGRTDTQYF.